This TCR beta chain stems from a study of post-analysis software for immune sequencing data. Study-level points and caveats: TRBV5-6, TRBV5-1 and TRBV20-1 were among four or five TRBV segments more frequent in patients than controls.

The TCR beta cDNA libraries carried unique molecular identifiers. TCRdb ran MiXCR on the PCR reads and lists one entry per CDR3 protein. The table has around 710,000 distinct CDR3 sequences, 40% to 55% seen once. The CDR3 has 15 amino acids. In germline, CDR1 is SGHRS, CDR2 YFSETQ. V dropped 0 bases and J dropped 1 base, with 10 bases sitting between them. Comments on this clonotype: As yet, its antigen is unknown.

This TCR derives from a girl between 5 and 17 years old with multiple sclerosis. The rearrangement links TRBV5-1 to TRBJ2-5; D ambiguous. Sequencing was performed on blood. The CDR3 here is CASSLDILSQETQYF. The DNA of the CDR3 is TGCGCCAGCAGCTTGGATATCCTATCCCAAGAGACCCAGTACTTC.